These 11 T cell receptor beta chains originate from one sample sequenced in a study of blood T cell repertoires in COVID-19. Sequencing was performed with immunoSEQ multiplex PCR; in TCRdb, only in-frame clones are kept and a portion is missing. The table records 40,000 to 60,000 clones, 70% to 90% of them present only once. Sequences were obtained from peripheral blood. All receptors derive from a woman aged 80 or over with COVID-19, enrolled during active disease.

This clone appeared once. The chain carries TRBV18 and TRBJ1-1, with 7 bases identical to TRBD1. After removal of 6 bases from V and 3 bases from J, the junction contained 4 bases not matched to a gene. CDR3 length: 13 residues. Germline V gives CDR1 KGHSH, CDR2 LQKENI. The CDR3 spells CASSSGTDTEAFF. The CDR3, as DNA: TGTGCCAGCTCGTCCGGGACAGACACTGAAGCTTTCTTT. The variable domain in full, completed from reference TRBV18 and TRBJ1-1, reads NAGVMQNPRHLVRRRGQEARLRCSPMKGHSHVYWYRQLPEEGLKFMVYLQKENIIDESGMPKERFSAEFPKEGPSILRIQQVVRGDSAAYFCASSSGTDTEAFFGQGTRLTVV.

The CDR3 coding sequence is TGTGCCAGCAGACAACTAGGCTACGGGGGGAAAAGCAACAATGAGCAGTTCTTC. This codes for CASRQLGYGGKSNNEQFF. This chain links TRBV7-9 with TRBJ2-1; the match to TRBD2 covers 7 bases. Per the germline V gene, CDR1 is SEHNR and CDR2 is FQNEAQ (reference sequence). V lost 6 bases to trimming and J lost 5 bases; unmatched junction nucleotides: 19. The CDR3 loop spans 18 amino acids.

V gene TRBV5-1 combines with J gene TRBJ2-5, with D possibly being TRBD2 (5 bases). This CDR3 region has 15 residues. V was trimmed by 4 bases and J by 2 bases, leaving 15 bases between them. The germline gives CDR1 SGHRS, CDR2 YFSETQ. This CDR3 is CASSHGIIGQETQYF. CDR3 nucleotide sequence: TGCGCCAGCAGCCACGGGATTATTGGACAAGAGACCCAGTACTTC.

The chain uses TRBV25-1 and TRBJ2-2, with 10 bases aligning to TRBD1. This CDR3 has 14 amino acids. The trim removed 5 bases at V and 6 bases at J, leaving 3 bases unmatched. Germline V lookup: CDR1 MGHDK, CDR2 SYGVNS. Written as DNA, the CDR3 is TGTGCCAGCAGTACGACAGGGGGCCCCGGGGAGCTGTTTTTT. As protein: CASSTTGGPGELFF.

This clone appeared once. V usage is TRBV6-5 and J usage is TRBJ2-7; D is perhaps TRBD2 (5 bases). CDR1 is MNHEY and CDR2 is SVGAGI in the germline V gene. V was cut by 3 bases and J by 5 bases, with 14 bases left in between. The CDR3 sequence is 14 residues long. CDR3 nucleotides: TGTGCCAGCAGTTATCGGGGTTGGCCCGACGAGCAGTACTTC. It specifies CASSYRGWPDEQYF.

This chain connects TRBV4-1 to TRBJ2-5; 11 bases line up with TRBD2. The CDR3 contains 16 residues. J lost 4 bases, V lost 1 base, and 5 bases had no gene match. Per the germline V gene, CDR1 is MGHRA and CDR2 is YSYEKL. As DNA, the CDR3 is TGCGCCAGCAGCCAAGGGCTAGCGGGGGGCCGAGAGACCCAGTACTTC. Protein: CASSQGLAGGRETQYF.

The genes are TRBV6-2 or TRBV6-3 and TRBJ2-5; 7 nucleotides agree with TRBD1. CDR3 length equals 14 residues. J lost 5 bases, V lost 5 bases, and 8 bases had no gene match. CDR1 and CDR2 from the germline V gene are MNHEY and SVGEGT. CDR3 bases: TGTGCCAGCAGTCCGTTGGGACAGCCTGAGACCCAGTACTTC. Amino acids: CASSPLGQPETQYF.

The chain employs TRBV4-1 and TRBJ1-1; D is possibly TRBD1 (6 bases). The germline gives CDR1 MGHRA, CDR2 YSYEKL. V lost 4 bases and J lost 3, with 15 bases in between. The CDR3 totals 15 residues. CDR3 bases: TGCGCCAGCAGCCTCGTCCCCGGGGGGCACACTGAAGCTTTCTTT. Its protein is CASSLVPGGHTEAFF.

The table lists this clone with a count of one. The V call is TRBV20-1, the J call TRBJ2-7, with a weak D call TRBD1 (6 bases). This CDR3 spans 13 amino acids. The V and J ends lost 3 bases and 3 bases respectively, with 12 bases between them. Germline V gene sequence: CDR1 DFQATT, CDR2 SNEGSKA (reference sequence). CDR3 bases: TGCAGTGCTAGTGAGGACAGAGTCTACGAGCAGTACTTC. Protein: CSASEDRVYEQYF.

This CDR3 is CASRSPLIGGFKGYGYTF. The CDR3 nucleotides are TGTGCCAGCAGATCACCCCTAATTGGAGGCTTCAAAGGTTATGGCTACACCTTC. The rearrangement joins TRBV27 to TRBJ1-2; D ambiguous. V shed 6 bases and J shed 5 bases, with 28 bases lying between them. The germline gives CDR1 MNHEY, CDR2 SMNVEV (reference sequence). There are 18 residues in the CDR3.

A single count supports this clone. V and J are TRBV21-1 and TRBJ1-3; the table's TRBD1 call for D was not verified on the DNA. TRBV21-1 is a known pseudogene. There are 19 residues in the CDR3. The DNA for the CDR3 is TGTGCCAGCAGCAATCGGGACAGGGCCACCCAGAGCTCTGGAAACACCATATATTTT. This gives the protein CASSNRDRATQSSGNTIYF.